Shown below are 18 T cell receptor beta chains from a single sample sequenced in a study of T cells in women clearing cervical HPV infection. Assay used: immunoSEQ multiplex PCR; TCRdb lists only in-frame clones, some missing. In all, the sample yields 36,000 or so clones. Specimen: blood buffy coat. The receptors here all came from a woman aged 18-70 years with a cervical HPV16 infection that either progressed to CIN3+ or cleared (not recorded which).

Notes on this clone: The observed sequence ends 3 residues before the CDR3 terminus, with the missing tail filled in from the germline J gene. V and J are TRBV28 and TRBJ1-5; D perhaps matches TRBD1 (5 bases). Germline CDR1 reads MDHEN; CDR2 reads SYDVKM. The CDR3 runs to 15 residues. V was clipped by 5 bases and J by 2 bases, with 13 bases between them. The CDR3: CASSTPAGGNQPQHF. CDR3 DNA, as far as it was read: TGTGCCAGCAGTACTCCAGCGGGGGGCAATCAGCCC.

In regard to this clone: The read halts 3 residues ahead of the CDR3 end, with the missing end drawn from the germline J gene. The V and J genes are TRBV5-1 and TRBJ1-2; TRBD1 might be the D (6 bases). V lost 4 bases and J 0 bases, leaving 10 bases between the germline ends. CDR1 is SGHRS and CDR2 is YFSETQ in the germline V gene. The CDR3 has 14 residues. The DNA read from the CDR3 is TGCGCCAGCAGCGGGACATCCTCTAACTATGGC. Protein sequence: CASSGTSSNYG. The whole CDR3 protein is CASSGTSSNYGYTF.

Of note for this clone: Coverage ceases 3 residues before the CDR3 finishes, and the germline J gene fills in the end. This chain uses TRBV20-1 with TRBJ2-5; possibly TRBD2 for D (6 bases). V lost 2 bases, J lost 2 bases, and 18 bases lay in between. The CDR3 contains 16 residues. Germline V gives CDR1 DFQATT, CDR2 SNEGSKA (reference sequence). The CDR3 bases that were read are TGCAGTGCTAGACTGACGGGGGTACAACCTCAAGAGACC. It translates to CSARLTGVQPQET. In full, the CDR3 is CSARLTGVQPQETQYF.

With regard to this clone: The read gets to within 3 residues of the CDR3 end, and the germline J gene fills in the rest. The chain joins TRBV24-1 to TRBJ2-2, with 8 bases fitting TRBD2. Per germline, CDR1 KGHDR and CDR2 SFDVKD. V gave up 4 bases and J gave up 2 bases; unmatched junction bases: 8. The CDR3 covers 17 residues. CDR3 DNA, as far as it was read: TGTGCCACCAGTGACCAGATGAGCGGGGGTAACACCGGGGAG. It translates to CATSDQMSGGNTGE. The whole CDR3 is CATSDQMSGGNTGELFF.

As to this clone: The CDR3 end lies 3 residues beyond the end of the read and is filled in from the germline J gene. J is TRBJ2-7 and V is TRBV5-8, with 7 bases fitting TRBD2. The CDR3 covers 14 residues. The V gene's germline CDR1 is SGHTS and CDR2 YDEGEE. Trimming removed 0 bases from V and 6 bases from J; junction bases left unmatched: 6. The DNA read from the CDR3 is TGTGCCAGCAGCTTGGGCCTAGCGGTAGGCGAG. Its translation: CASSLGLAVGE. The complete CDR3 protein is CASSLGLAVGEQYF. The whole variable domain, remainder taken from reference TRBV5-8 and TRBJ2-7, is EAGVTQSPTHLIKTRGQQATLRCSPISGHTSVYWYQQALGLGLQFLLWYDEGEERNRGNFPPRFSGRQFPNYSSELNVNALELEDSALYLCASSLGLAVGEQYFGPGTRLTVT.

With regard to this clone: Sequence at one end of the junction differs from germline and may be a read error. From the germline J gene comes the end of the CDR3, since the read stops 3 residues before it. The genes are TRBV4-2 and TRBJ1-2, with 8 positions matching TRBD1. The CDR3 has 15 amino acids. Germline values: CDR1 LGHNA, CDR2 YNFKEQ. The CDR3 is CASSQLNRGANGYTF. The covered CDR3 bases are TGCGCCAGCAGCCAATTGAACAGGGGGGCCAATGGC.

On this clone itself: The read is 3 residues too short to cover the CDR3 end, so that end is filled in from the germline J gene. This sequence joins TRBV4-1 and TRBJ2-7; 7 nucleotides agree with TRBD2. There are 14 residues in the CDR3. The junction had 3 bases not matched to a gene; V was cut back by 1 base and J by 3 bases. Looked up from germline, CDR1 is MGHRA and CDR2 is YSYEKL. Here the CDR3 reads CASSQVGGNYEQYF. The covered CDR3 bases are TGCGCCAGCAGCCAAGTCGGGGGGAACTACGAG.

In regard to this clone: The read is 3 residues too short to cover the CDR3 end, so that end is filled in from the germline J gene. This chain connects TRBV12-3 or TRBV12-4 to TRBJ1-2, with 7 bases identical to TRBD1. CDR3 length: 14 amino acids. V was clipped by 5 bases and J by 7 bases; unmatched bases: 10. The chain's CDR3 is CASSTTGWFGGYTF. Partial CDR3 DNA: TGTGCCAGCAGTACGACAGGGTGGTTCGGTGGC.

Of note for this clone: The sequenced fragment ends 3 residues before the CDR3 boundary, so the rest is inferred from the germline J gene. This chain joins TRBV11-3 and TRBJ2-5; tentatively, D is TRBD2 (6 bases). This CDR3 contains 15 residues. V was trimmed by 2 bases and J by 5 bases, leaving 15 bases between them. CDR1 is SGHNT, CDR2 YENEEA, per germline. CDR3: CASSLSGEARETQYF. The part of the CDR3 DNA that was read is TGTGCCAGCAGCTTATCCGGGGAGGCTAGGGAGACC. The full variable domain, rest sourced from reference TRBV11-3 and TRBJ2-5, is EAGVVQSPRYKIIEKKQPVAFWCNPISGHNTLYWYLQNLGQGPELLIRYENEEAVDDSQLPKDRFSAERLKGVDSTLKIQPAELGDSAVYLCASSLSGEARETQYFGPGTRLLVL.

Regarding this clone: The missing CDR3 end, 3 residues past where the read stops, is filled in from the germline J gene. V and J are TRBV5-6 and TRBJ1-1, with D hard to call. There are 15 residues in the CDR3. Looked up from germline, CDR1 is SGHDT and CDR2 is YYEEEE. The V gene lost 0 bases and the J gene lost 1 base, with 10 bases spanning the gap. The CDR3 reads CASSLAGQPNTEAFF. Incomplete CDR3 DNA: TGTGCCAGCAGCTTGGCAGGTCAGCCGAACACTGAA.

As for this clone: The read ends 3 residues early relative to the CDR3; the germline J gene fills the gap. V is TRBV30 and J is TRBJ2-3; 11 nucleotides line up with TRBD2. The CDR3 consists of 14 residues. Losses at the gene ends were 1 base for V and 5 bases for J; bases not matched to a gene: 2. In germline, CDR1 is GTSNPN, CDR2 SVGIG (reference sequence). The CDR3 sequence is CAWSAGTSGDTQYF. The sequenced CDR3 bases are TGTGCCTGGAGTGCCGGGACTAGCGGAGATACG.

Notes on this clone: The read falls 3 residues short of the CDR3 end, and the missing part is taken from the germline J gene. The chain combines TRBV5-1 with TRBJ2-5; D is perhaps TRBD2 (5 bases). In germline, CDR1 is SGHRS, CDR2 YFSETQ. The CDR3 length is 13 residues. V gave up 1 base and J gave up 2 bases, with 6 bases separating them. CDR3 DNA, as far as it was read: TGCGCCAGCAGCTTGTCGGGGCAAGAGACC. Its translation is CASSLSGQET. The entire CDR3 reads CASSLSGQETQYF.

The CDR3 bases that were read are TGCGCCAGCTCCAGGGAGAATGAAAAA. As protein: CASSRENEK. The full CDR3 is CASSRENEKLFF. This chain connects TRBV4-1 to TRBJ1-4; a possible D gene is TRBD1 (5 bases). Read sequence stops 3 residues before the CDR3 end, and the germline J gene provides the missing end. The CDR3 is 12 residues long. V dropped 8 bases and J dropped 5 bases, with 9 bases sitting between them. Per the germline V gene, CDR1 is MGHRA and CDR2 is YSYEKL.

Points on this clone: Sequencing ends 3 residues short of the CDR3 end; the germline J gene provides the rest. The rearrangement links TRBV20-1 to TRBJ2-3, with 7 bases aligning to TRBD2. Germline values: CDR1 DFQATT, CDR2 SNEGSKA (reference sequence). The CDR3 length is 15 residues. Germline trimming cut 3 bases from V and 2 bases from J; bases unmatched to any gene: 8. CDR3 bases read: TGCAGTGCTAGGACCGGTGGGGGGGACACAGATACG. This encodes CSARTGGGDTDT. The CDR3 as a whole reads CSARTGGGDTDTQYF.

The sequenced CDR3 bases are TGTGCCAGCAGCTTAGACTCCCCCGGGGAG. This encodes CASSLDSPGE. The CDR3 as a whole reads CASSLDSPGELFF. The chain couples TRBV7-6 to TRBJ2-2; D call uncertain. The read comes to an end 3 residues before the CDR3 does, leaving the germline J gene to fill in the end. The CDR3 contains 13 residues. Germline values: CDR1 SGHVS, CDR2 FNYEAQ. Trimming removed 1 base from V and 6 bases from J, with 6 bases in between.

CDR3 bases read: TGTGCCTCAAGGAGGGGGCAAAGAGATACG. Protein product: CASRRGQRDT. The entire CDR3 protein reads CASRRGQRDTQYF. J is TRBJ2-3 and V is TRBV7-2; TRBD1 is a possible D gene (7 bases). The read ends 3 residues early relative to the CDR3; the germline J gene fills the gap. Germline V CDR1 and CDR2: SGHTA, FQGNSA. V was cut by 11 bases and J by 5 bases, with 17 bases left in between. CDR3 length equals 13 residues. The full variable domain, with the rest looked up from reference TRBV7-2 and TRBJ2-3, is GAGVSQSPSNKVTEKGKDVELRCDPISGHTALYWYRQSLGQGLEFLIYFQGNSAPDKSGLPSDRFSAERTGGSVSTLTIQRTQQEDSAVYLCASRRGQRDTQYFGPGTRLTVL.

CDR3 DNA, as far as it was read: TGTGCCACTTCGACGAACAGGGAAGAGGCG. Its translation: CATSTNREEA. The whole CDR3 protein is CATSTNREEAQYF. The V and J genes are TRBV18 and TRBJ2-3; possible D gene TRBD1, 6 bases. The read finishes 3 residues shy of the CDR3 end, and the germline J gene is used to complete it. CDR3 size: 13 residues. Germline V gene lookup returns CDR1 KGHSH and CDR2 LQKENI.

The CDR3 DNA, read in part, is TGTGCCAGCAGCGACAGGGGCCAAGAGACC. Encoded protein: CASSDRGQET. From start to end, the CDR3 is CASSDRGQETQYF. The chain uses TRBV5-6 and TRBJ2-5; 8 bases fit TRBD1. The read finishes 3 residues shy of the CDR3 end, and the germline J gene is used to complete it. CDR3 length equals 13 residues. Germline loops: CDR1 SGHDT, CDR2 YYEEEE. With V trimmed by 4 bases and J by 1 base, 0 bases remained unmatched.